This TCR beta chain was obtained from a study of response to subunit inactivated influenza vaccine. Study-level results: That few new T cells are recruited by each seasonal influenza vaccination was the authors' suggestion.

TCRdb analysed the RT-PCR reads with MiXCR anew, one entry per CDR3 protein. The table includes about 520,000 distinct CDR3 sequences, 25% detected once. This clonotype was seen a handful of times. Its target is not known. Germline CDR1 DFQATT, CDR2 SNEGSKA (reference sequence). Trimming removed 6 bases from V and 8 bases from J; junction bases left unmatched: 10. The CDR3 spans 14 residues. The clonotype originates from a man in his fifties who received an inactivated influenza vaccine. The chain recombines TRBV20-1 with TRBJ1-6, with 7 bases aligning to TRBD1. Sequences were derived from CD4+ T cells sorted from PBMCs, sampled about 5 days after vaccination. The CDR3 loop is CSAADRESDSPLHF. Written as DNA, the CDR3 is TGCAGTGCAGCTGACAGGGAAAGTGATTCACCCCTCCACTTT.